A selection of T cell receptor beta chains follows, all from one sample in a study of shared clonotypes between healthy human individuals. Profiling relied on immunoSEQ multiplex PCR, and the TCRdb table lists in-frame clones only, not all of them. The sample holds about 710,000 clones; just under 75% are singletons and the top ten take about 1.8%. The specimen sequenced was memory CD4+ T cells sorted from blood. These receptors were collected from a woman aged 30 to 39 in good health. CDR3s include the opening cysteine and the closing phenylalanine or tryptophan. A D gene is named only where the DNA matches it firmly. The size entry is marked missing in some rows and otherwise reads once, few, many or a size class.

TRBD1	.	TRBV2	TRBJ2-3	CASRGQGISHTQYF	TGTGCCAGCAGGGGACAGGGGATATCTCATACGCAGTATTTT
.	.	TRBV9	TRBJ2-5	CASSLLDRETQYF	TGTGCCAGCAGCTTGCTGGACAGAGAGACCCAGTACTTC
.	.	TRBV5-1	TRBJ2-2	CASSSRITRGANTGELFF	TGCGCCAGCAGCTCGCGGATTACTCGCGGGGCGAACACCGGGGAGCTGTTTTTT
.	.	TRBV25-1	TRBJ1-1	CASSDFDTGKNTEAFF	TGTGCCAGCAGTGACTTTGATACTGGGAAGAACACTGAAGCTTTCTTT
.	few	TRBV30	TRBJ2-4	CAWSHPGRVYAKNIQYF	TGTGCCTGGAGCCATCCGGGCAGGGTATATGCCAAAAACATTCAGTACTTC
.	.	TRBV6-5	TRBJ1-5	CASSLVNQPQHF	TGTGCCAGCAGTTTGGTCAATCAGCCCCAGCATTTT
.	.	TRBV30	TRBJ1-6	CAWSVSLVQGNSPLHF	TGTGCCTGGAGTGTCTCGCTCGTACAGGGAAATTCACCCCTCCACTTT
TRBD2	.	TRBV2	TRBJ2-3	CASKAGGALDTQYF	TGTGCCAGCAAAGCGGGAGGGGCTTTAGATACGCAGTATTTT
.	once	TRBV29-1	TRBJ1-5	CSVVVADYQPQHF	TGCAGCGTTGTTGTAGCGGATTATCAGCCCCAGCATTTT
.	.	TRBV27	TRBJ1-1	CASSPIKGYPGTEAFF	TGTGCCAGCAGCCCGATTAAGGGGTATCCAGGGACTGAAGCTTTCTTT
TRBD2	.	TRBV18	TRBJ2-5	CASSPRLAGDAETQYF	TGTGCCAGCTCACCGCGACTAGCGGGAGATGCAGAGACCCAGTACTTC
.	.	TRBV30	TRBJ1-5	CAWSPGGDQPQHF	TGTGCCTGGAGTCCTGGGGGGGATCAGCCCCAGCATTTT
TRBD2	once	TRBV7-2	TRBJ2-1	CASSLGLAGPYNEQFF	TGTGCCAGCAGCTTAGGACTAGCGGGACCCTACAATGAGCAGTTCTTC
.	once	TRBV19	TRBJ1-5	CATRDGYNQPQHF	TGTGCCACCCGGGACGGATACAATCAGCCCCAGCATTTT
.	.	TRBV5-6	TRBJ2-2	CASSSPGGTGELFF	TGTGCCAGCAGTTCTCCCGGTGGGACCGGGGAGCTGTTTTTT
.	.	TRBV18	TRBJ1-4	CASSYGQSATNEKLFF	TGTGCCAGCTCATATGGACAGAGTGCAACTAATGAAAAACTGTTTTTT
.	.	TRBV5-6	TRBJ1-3	CASSYEGAGNTIYF	TGTGCCAGTAGCTACGAGGGCGCGGGAAACACCATATATTTT
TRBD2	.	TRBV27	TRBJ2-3	CASSLQRDTDTQYF	TGTGCCAGCAGTTTACAGCGGGACACAGATACGCAGTATTTT
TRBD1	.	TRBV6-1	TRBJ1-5	CASSEAGTGNQPQHF	TGTGCCAGCAGTGAAGCAGGGACAGGGAATCAGCCCCAGCATTTT
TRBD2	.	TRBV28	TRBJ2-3	CASSYSSGSGTDTQYF	TGTGCCAGCAGTTACTCTAGCGGGAGTGGCACAGATACGCAGTATTTT
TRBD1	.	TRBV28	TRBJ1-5	CATGGQGGDNQPQHF	TGTGCCACCGGGGGACAGGGCGGAGACAATCAGCCCCAGCATTTT
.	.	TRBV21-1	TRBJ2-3	CASSKVSTSGTIFGGTDTQYF	TGTGCCAGCAGCAAAGTCAGCACTAGCGGGACCATCTTTGGCGGCACAGATACGCAGTATTTT
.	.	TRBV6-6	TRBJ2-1	CASRDNNNEQFF	TGTGCCAGCCGGGACAACAACAATGAGCAGTTCTTC
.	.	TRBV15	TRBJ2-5	CATSRDPGVQETQYF	TGTGCCACCAGCAGAGATCCCGGCGTTCAAGAGACCCAGTACTTC
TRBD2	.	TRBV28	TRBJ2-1	CASGASGRYNEQFF	TGTGCCAGCGGTGCTAGCGGTAGATACAATGAGCAGTTCTTC